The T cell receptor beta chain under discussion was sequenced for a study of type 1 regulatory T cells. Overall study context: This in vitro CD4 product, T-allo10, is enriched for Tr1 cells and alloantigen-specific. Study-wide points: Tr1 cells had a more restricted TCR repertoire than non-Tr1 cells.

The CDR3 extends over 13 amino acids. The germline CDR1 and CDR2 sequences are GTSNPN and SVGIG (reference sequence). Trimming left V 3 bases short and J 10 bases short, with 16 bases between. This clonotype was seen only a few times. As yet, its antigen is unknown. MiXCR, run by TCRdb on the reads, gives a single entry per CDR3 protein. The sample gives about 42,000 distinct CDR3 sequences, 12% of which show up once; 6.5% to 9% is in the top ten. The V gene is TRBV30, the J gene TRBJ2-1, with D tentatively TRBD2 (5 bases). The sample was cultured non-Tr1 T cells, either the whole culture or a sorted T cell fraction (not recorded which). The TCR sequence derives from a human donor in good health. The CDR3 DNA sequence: TGTGCCTGGAGCCCCCTCGCATCGGGGGAGCAGTTCTTC. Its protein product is CAWSPLASGEQFF.